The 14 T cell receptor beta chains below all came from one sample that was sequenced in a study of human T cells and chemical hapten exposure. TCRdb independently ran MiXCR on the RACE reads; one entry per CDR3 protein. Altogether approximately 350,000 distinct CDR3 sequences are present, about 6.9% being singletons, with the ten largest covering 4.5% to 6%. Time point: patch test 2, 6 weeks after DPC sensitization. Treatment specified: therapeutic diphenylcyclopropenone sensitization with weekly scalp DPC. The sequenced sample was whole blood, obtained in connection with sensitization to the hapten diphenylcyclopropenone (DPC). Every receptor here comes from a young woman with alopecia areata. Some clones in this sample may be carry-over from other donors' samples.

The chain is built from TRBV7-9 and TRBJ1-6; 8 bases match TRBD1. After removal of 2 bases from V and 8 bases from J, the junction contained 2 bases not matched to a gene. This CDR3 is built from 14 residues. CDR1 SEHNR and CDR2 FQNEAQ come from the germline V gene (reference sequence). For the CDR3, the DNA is TGTGCCAGCAGCTTAACGACAGGGGATTCACCCCTCCACTTT. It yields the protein CASSLTTGDSPLHF.

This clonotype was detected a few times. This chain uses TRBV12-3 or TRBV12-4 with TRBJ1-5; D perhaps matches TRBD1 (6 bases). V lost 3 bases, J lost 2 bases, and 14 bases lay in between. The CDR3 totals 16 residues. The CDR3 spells CASSFWGASGNQPQHF. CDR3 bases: TGTGCCAGCAGTTTTTGGGGGGCCTCGGGCAATCAGCCCCAGCATTTT.

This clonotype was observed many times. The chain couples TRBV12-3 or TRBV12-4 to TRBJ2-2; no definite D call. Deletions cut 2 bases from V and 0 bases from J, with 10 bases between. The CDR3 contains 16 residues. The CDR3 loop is CASSLWAGPNTGELFF. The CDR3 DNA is TGTGCCAGCAGTTTATGGGCAGGACCGAACACCGGGGAGCTGTTTTTT.

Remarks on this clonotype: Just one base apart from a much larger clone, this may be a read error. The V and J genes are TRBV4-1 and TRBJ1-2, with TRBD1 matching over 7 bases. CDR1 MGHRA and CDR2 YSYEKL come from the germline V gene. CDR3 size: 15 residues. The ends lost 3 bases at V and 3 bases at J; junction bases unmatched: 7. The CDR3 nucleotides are TGCGCCAGCAGCCAGTTGATAGGGGGCTACTATGGCTACACCTTC. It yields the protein CASSQLIGGYYGYTF.

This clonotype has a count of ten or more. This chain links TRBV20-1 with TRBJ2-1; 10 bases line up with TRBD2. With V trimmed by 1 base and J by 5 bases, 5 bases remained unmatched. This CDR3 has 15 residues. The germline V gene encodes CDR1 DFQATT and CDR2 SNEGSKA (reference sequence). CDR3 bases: TGCAGTGCTAGAGTGTGGAGCGGGGGGGACAATGAGCAGTTCTTC. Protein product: CSARVWSGGDNEQFF.

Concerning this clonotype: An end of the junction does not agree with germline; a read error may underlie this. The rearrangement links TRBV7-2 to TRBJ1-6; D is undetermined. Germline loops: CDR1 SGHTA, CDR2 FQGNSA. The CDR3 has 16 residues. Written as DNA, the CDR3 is TGTGCCAGCAGCTTAAGCCGGGGAACATATAGTTCACCCCTCCACTTT. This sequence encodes CASSLSRGTYSSPLHF.

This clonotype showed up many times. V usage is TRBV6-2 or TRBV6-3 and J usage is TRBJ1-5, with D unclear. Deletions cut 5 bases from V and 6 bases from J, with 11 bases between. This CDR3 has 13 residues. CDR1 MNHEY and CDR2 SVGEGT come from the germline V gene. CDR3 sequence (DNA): TGTGCCAGCAGTGAAGACCAGTTTCAGCCCCAGCATTTT. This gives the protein CASSEDQFQPQHF.

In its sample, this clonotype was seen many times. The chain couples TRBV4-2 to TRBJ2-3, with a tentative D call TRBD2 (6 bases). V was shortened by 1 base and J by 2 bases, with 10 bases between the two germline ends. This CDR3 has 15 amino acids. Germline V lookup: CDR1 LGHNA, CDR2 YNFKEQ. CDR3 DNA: TGTGCCAGCAGCCAAGGGGCGGGGCACACAGATACGCAGTATTTT. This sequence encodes CASSQGAGHTDTQYF.

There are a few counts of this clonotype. CDR3 loop: CASSLVAGTNEQFF. The CDR3 coding sequence is TGTGCCAGCAGCTTAGTAGCGGGTACCAATGAGCAGTTCTTC. This chain uses TRBV11-3 with TRBJ2-1, with TRBD2 matching over 7 bases. CDR1 is SGHNT, CDR2 YENEEA, per germline. Trimming at V came to 1 base and at J to 6 bases, leaving 3 bases not matched to a gene. CDR3 length equals 14 residues.

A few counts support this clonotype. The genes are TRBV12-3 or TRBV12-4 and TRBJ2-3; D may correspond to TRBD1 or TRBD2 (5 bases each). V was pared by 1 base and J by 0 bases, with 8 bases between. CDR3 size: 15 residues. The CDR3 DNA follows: TGTGCCAGCAGTTTAGAGGGACCTAGCACAGATACGCAGTATTTT. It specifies CASSLEGPSTDTQYF.

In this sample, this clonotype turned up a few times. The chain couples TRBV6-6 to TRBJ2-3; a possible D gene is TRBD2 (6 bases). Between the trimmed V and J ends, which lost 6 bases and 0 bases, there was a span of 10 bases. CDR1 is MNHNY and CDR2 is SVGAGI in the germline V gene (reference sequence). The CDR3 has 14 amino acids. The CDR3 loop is CASRGGASTDTQYF. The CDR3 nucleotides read TGTGCCAGCAGGGGCGGGGCCAGCACAGATACGCAGTATTTT.

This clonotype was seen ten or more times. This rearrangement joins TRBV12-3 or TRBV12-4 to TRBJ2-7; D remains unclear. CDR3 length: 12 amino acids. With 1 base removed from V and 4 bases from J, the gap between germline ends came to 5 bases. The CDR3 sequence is CASSLVEYEQYF. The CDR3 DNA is TGTGCCAGCAGTTTAGTAGAGTACGAGCAGTACTTC.

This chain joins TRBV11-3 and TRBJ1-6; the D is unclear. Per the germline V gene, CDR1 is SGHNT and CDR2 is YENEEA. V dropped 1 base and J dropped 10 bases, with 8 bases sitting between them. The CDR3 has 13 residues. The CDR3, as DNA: TGTGCCAGCAGCTTAGGAATAAGGTCACCCCTCCACTTT. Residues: CASSLGIRSPLHF.

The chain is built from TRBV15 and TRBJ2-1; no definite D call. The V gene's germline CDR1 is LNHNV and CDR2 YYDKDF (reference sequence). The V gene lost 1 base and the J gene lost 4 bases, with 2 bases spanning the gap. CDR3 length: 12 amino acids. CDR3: CATSRVYNEQFF. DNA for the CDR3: TGTGCCACCAGCAGAGTGTACAATGAGCAGTTCTTC.